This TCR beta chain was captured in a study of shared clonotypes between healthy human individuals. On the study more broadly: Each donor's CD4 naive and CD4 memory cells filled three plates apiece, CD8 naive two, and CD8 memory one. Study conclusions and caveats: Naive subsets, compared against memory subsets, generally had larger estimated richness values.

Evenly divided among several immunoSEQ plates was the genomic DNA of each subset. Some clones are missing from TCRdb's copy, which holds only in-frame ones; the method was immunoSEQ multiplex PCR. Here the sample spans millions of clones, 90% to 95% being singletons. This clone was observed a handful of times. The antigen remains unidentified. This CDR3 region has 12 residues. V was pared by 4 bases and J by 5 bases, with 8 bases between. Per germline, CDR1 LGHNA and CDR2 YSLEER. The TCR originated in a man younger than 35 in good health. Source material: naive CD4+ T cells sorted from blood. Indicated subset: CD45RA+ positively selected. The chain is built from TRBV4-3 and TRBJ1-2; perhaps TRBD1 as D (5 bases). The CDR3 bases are TGCGCCAGCAGCCCGCAGGGTTATGGCTACACCTTC. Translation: CASSPQGYGYTF.